A selection of T cell receptor beta chains follows, all from one sample in a study of blood T cell repertoires in COVID-19. TCRdb's copy holds only in-frame clones and misses some; the assay was immunoSEQ multiplex PCR. The sample shows about 170,000 clones, about nine tenths of them seen only once. Sequencing input: PBMCs or T cells enriched from blood (not recorded which). The origin of the receptors is a young woman who had recovered from COVID-19. Each CDR3 is given with its conserved first and last residue. Each record gives: D gene, V gene, J gene, CDR3 DNA, CDR3 protein. A D gene is named only where the DNA matches it firmly.

TRBD2	TRBV29-1	TRBJ2-7	TGCAGCGTGTCTAGCGGGAGGGCCTCCGAGCAGTACTTC	CSVSSGRASEQYF
.	TRBV28	TRBJ1-1	TGTGCCAGCAGTTTAGGGGGGGTAGCCGGCACTGAAGCTTTCTTT	CASSLGGVAGTEAFF
TRBD1	TRBV19	TRBJ2-7	TGTGCCAGTAGTATCTCACGGGACAGGGGCTACGAGCAGTACTTC	CASSISRDRGYEQYF
TRBD2	TRBV28	TRBJ2-7	TGTGCCAGCAGTTTCGAGCGGGAGGCTGTCGAGCAGTACTTC	CASSFEREAVEQYF
TRBD1	TRBV10-2	TRBJ1-2	TGCGCCAGCAGAGGGACAGGGAGCTATGGCTACACCTTC	CASRGTGSYGYTF
.	TRBV11-2	TRBJ1-2	TGTGCCAGCAGCTTTTCAGGGGCTGGCTACACCTTC	CASSFSGAGYTF
TRBD1	TRBV28	TRBJ1-6	TGTGCCAGCAGCGGACCCCAGACAGGGTATAATTCACCCCTCCACTTT	CASSGPQTGYNSPLHF
.	TRBV7-2	TRBJ1-2	TGTGCCAGCAGCCCGACAGAGAACTATGGCTACACCTTC	CASSPTENYGYTF
TRBD2	TRBV3-1/TRBV3-2	TRBJ2-1	TGTGCCAGCAGCCAAGGGGGGACTAGCGGGAGTGGCAATGAGCAGTTCTTC	CASSQGGTSGSGNEQFF
TRBD2	TRBV18	TRBJ2-5	TGTGCCAGCTCACCATTCCCGGGACTAGCGGGAGGGCGCCAAGAGACCCAGTACTTC	CASSPFPGLAGGRQETQYF
TRBD2	TRBV2	TRBJ2-1	TGTGCCAGCAAGGTGAGCGGGAGTGGCAATGAGCAGTTCTTC	CASKVSGSGNEQFF
.	TRBV1	TRBJ1-5	TGCACCAGCAGCCGAACAAATAATCAGCCCCAGCATTTT	CTSSRTNNQPQHF